This T cell receptor beta chain derives from a study of T cell responses to AZD1222 COVID-19 vaccine. Across the study: The analysis combined second doses at about 4 or about 12 weeks.

Study observations and caveats: Reports indicate that nearly half of spike-specific TCRs are directed at unmutated variant regions. Donors were largely white British and mainly female; clonal diversity was possibly underestimated.

This CDR3 has 12 amino acids. CDR1 ENHRY and CDR2 SYGVKD come from the germline V gene. V lost 2 bases and J 3 bases, leaving 4 bases between the germline ends. Concerning this clone itself: Its target is unknown.

Sequencing used immunoSEQ multiplex PCR; TCRdb keeps in-frame clones, though not all of them. The sample consists of under 150,000 clones, 90% to 95% of them appearing once. This chain uses TRBV10-3 with TRBJ2-5; D is undetermined. Specimen: peripheral blood, collected on day 0 of AZD1222 vaccination. The clonotype originates from an adult in good health. The CDR3 reads CAISELEETQYF. The CDR3 region has the DNA TGTGCCATCAGTGAGCTCGAAGAGACCCAGTACTTC.